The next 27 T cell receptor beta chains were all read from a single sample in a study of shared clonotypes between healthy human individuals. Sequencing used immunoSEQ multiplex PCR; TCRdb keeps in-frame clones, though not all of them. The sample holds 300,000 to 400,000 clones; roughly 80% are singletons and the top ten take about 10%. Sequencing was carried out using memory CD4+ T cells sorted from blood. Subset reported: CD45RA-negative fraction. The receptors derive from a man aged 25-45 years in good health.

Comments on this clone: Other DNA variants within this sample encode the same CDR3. CDR3 loop: CASSLGRQETQYF. The DNA for the CDR3 is TGTGCCAGCAGCTTGGGTAGACAAGAGACCCAGTACTTC. This chain uses TRBV5-4 with TRBJ2-5; D is unclear. Germline V gene data show CDR1 as SGHNT and CDR2 as YYREEE (reference sequence). The CDR3 runs to 13 residues. The V end lost 0 bases, the J end lost 2 bases, and 5 bases lay between the germline ends.

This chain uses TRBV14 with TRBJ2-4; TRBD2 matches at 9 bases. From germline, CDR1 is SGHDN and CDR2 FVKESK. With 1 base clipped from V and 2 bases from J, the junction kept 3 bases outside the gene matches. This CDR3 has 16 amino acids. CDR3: CASSQGLAESKNIQYF. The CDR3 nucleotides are TGTGCCAGCAGCCAAGGACTAGCGGAGTCCAAAAACATTCAGTACTTC.

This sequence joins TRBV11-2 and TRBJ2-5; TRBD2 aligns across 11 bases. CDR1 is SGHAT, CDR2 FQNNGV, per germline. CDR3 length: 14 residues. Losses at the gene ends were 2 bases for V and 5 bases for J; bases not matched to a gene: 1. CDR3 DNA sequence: TGTGCCAGCAGCTTACGGACTAGCGGGGAGACCCAGTACTTC. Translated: CASSLRTSGETQYF.

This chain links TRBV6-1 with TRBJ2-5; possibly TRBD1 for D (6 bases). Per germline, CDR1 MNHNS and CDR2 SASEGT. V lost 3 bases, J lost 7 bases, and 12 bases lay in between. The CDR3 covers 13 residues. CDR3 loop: CASSEGTIGTQYF. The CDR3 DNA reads TGTGCCAGCAGTGAGGGGACAATCGGGACCCAGTACTTC.

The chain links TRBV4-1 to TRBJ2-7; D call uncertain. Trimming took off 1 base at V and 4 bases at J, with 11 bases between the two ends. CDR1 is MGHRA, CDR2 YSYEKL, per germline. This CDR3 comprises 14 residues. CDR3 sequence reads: CASSQVFGEYEQYF. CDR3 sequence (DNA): TGCGCCAGCAGCCAAGTGTTTGGGGAATACGAGCAGTACTTC.

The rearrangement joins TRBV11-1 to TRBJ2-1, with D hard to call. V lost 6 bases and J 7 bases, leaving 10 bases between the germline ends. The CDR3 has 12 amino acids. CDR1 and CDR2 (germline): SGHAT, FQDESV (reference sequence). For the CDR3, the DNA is TGTGCCAGCAGAGGACCTCAGAATGAGCAGTTCTTC. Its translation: CASRGPQNEQFF.

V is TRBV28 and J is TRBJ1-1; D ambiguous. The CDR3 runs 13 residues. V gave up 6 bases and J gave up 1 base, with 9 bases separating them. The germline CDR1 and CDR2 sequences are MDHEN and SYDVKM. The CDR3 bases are TGTGCCAGCAGCGGATTCGGGAACACTGAAGCTTTCTTT. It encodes CASSGFGNTEAFF.

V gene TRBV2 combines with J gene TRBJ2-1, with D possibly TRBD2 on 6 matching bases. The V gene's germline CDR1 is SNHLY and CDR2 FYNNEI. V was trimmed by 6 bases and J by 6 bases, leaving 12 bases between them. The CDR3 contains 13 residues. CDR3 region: CASSGGLINEQFF. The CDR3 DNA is TGTGCCAGCAGCGGAGGACTAATCAATGAGCAGTTCTTC.

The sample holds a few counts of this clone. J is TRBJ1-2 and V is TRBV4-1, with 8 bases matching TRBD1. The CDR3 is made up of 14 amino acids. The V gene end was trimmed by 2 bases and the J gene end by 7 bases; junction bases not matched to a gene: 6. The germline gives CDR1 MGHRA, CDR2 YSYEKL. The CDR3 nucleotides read TGCGCCAGCAGCCAACGTGACAGGGGTGTTGGCTACACCTTC. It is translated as CASSQRDRGVGYTF.

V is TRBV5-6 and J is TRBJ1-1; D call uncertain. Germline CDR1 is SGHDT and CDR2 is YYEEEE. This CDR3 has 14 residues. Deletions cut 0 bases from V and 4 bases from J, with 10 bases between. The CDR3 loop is CASSLGWDRTEAFF. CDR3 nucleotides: TGTGCCAGCAGCTTGGGATGGGATCGCACTGAAGCTTTCTTT.

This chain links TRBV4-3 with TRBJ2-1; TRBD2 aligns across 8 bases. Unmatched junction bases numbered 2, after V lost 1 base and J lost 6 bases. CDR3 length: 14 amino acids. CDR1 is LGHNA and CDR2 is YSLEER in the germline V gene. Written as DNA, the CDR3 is TGCGCCAGCAGCCAAGCGGGGGGGTTCAATGAGCAGTTCTTC. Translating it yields CASSQAGGFNEQFF.

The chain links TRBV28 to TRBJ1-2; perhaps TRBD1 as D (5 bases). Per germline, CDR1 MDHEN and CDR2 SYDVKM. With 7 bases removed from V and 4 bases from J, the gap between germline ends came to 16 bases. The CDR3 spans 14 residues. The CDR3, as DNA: TGTGCCAGCACCACTGGCGGCAGGGCCTATGGCTACACCTTC. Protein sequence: CASTTGGRAYGYTF.

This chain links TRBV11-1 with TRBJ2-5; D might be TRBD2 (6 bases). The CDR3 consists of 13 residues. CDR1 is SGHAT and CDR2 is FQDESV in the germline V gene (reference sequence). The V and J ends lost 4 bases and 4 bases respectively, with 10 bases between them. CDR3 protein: CASSWNGGETQYF. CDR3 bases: TGTGCCAGCAGCTGGAACGGGGGAGAGACCCAGTACTTC.

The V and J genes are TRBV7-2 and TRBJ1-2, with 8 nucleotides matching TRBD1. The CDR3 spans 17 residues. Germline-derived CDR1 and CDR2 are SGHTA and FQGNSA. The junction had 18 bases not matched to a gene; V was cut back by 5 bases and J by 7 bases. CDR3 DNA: TGTGCCAGCAGCCTGACCTCAAAAGGACAGGGCGGGGTTGGCTACACCTTC. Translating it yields CASSLTSKGQGGVGYTF.

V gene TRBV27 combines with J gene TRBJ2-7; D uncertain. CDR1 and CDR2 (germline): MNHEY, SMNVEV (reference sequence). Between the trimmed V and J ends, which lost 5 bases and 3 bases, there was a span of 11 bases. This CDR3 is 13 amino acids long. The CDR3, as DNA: TGTGCCAGCAGTAAATTCCTGAACTACGAGCAGTACTTC. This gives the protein CASSKFLNYEQYF.

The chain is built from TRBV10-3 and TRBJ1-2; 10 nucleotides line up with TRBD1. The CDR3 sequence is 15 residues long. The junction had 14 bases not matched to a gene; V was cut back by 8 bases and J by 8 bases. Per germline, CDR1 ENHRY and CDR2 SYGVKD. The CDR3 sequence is CAISSRQGAFSGYTF. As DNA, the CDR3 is TGTGCCATCTCATCCAGACAGGGGGCCTTTTCCGGCTACACCTTC.

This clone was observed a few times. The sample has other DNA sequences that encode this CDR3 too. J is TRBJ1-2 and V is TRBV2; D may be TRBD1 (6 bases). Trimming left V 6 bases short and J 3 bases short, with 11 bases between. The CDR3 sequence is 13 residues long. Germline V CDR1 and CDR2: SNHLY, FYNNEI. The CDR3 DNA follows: TGTGCCAGCAGAGAGACAGGCGACTATGGCTACACCTTC. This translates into CASRETGDYGYTF.

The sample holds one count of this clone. The CDR3 bases are TGTGCCAGTAGTATTTCGGGTCCCGACGGGGAGCTGTTTTTT. Protein: CASSISGPDGELFF. The chain links TRBV19 to TRBJ2-2; D is ambiguous. The length of the CDR3 is 14 residues. V was pared by 3 bases and J by 7 bases, with 12 bases between. Per germline, CDR1 LNHDA and CDR2 SQIVND (reference sequence).

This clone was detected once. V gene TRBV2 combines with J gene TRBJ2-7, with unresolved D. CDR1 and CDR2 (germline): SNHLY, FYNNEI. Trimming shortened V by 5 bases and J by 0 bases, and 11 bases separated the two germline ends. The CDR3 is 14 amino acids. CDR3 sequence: CASSFDRSSYEQYF. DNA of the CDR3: TGTGCCAGCAGTTTCGACCGGAGCTCCTACGAGCAGTACTTC.

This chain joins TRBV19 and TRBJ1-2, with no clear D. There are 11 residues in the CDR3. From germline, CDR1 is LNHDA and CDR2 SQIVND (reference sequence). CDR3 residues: CANRKTYGYTF. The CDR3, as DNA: TGTGCAAATCGAAAGACCTATGGCTACACCTTC.

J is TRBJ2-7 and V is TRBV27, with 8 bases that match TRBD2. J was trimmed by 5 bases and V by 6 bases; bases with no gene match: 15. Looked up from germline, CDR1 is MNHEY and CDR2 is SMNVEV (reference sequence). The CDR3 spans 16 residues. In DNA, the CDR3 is TGTGCCAGCAGGCAAGCGGGAGTAACCACTCGGGACGAGCAGTACTTC. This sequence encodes CASRQAGVTTRDEQYF.

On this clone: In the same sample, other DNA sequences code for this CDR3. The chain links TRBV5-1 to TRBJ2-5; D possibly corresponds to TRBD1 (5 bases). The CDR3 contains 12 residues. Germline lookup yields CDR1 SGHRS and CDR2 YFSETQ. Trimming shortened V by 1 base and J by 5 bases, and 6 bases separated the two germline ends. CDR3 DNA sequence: TGCGCCAGCAGCTTGTCAGGGGAGACCCAGTACTTC. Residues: CASSLSGETQYF.

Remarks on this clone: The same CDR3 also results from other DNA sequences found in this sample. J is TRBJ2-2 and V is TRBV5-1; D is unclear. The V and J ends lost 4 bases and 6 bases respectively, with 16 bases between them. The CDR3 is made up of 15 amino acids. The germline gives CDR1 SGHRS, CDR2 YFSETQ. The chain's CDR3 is CASSLAVAISGELFF. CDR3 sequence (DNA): TGCGCCAGCAGCCTGGCCGTCGCTATCTCCGGGGAGCTGTTTTTT.

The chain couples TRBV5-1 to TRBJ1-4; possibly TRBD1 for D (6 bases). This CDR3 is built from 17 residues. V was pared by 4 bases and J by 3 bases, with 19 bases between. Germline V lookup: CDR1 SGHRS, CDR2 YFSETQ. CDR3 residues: CASSKEVPGQPNEKLFF. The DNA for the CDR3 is TGCGCCAGCAGCAAGGAGGTTCCAGGACAGCCTAATGAAAAACTGTTTTTT.

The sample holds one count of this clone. CDR3 in DNA: TGTGCCACCAGCAGAGATATGGGCTCTGGGGCCAACGTCCTGACTTTC. As protein: CATSRDMGSGANVLTF. The V call is TRBV15, the J call TRBJ2-6; D remains unclear. This CDR3 spans 16 amino acids. The V gene's germline CDR1 is LNHNV and CDR2 YYDKDF (reference sequence). V was shortened by 0 bases and J by 0 bases, with 6 bases between the two germline ends. The variable domain in full, completed from reference TRBV15 and TRBJ2-6, reads DAMVIQNPRYQVTQFGKPVTLSCSQTLNHNVMYWYQQKSSQAPKLLFHYYDKDFNNEADTPDNFQSRRPNTSFCFLDIRSPGLGDTAMYLCATSRDMGSGANVLTFGAGSRLTVL.

The chain's CDR3 is CASSPTITYGYTF. The CDR3, as DNA: TGTGCCAGCTCACCGACGATTACCTATGGCTACACCTTC. The chain couples TRBV18 to TRBJ1-2, with D uncertain. CDR1 and CDR2 (germline): KGHSH, LQKENI. Deletions cut 3 bases from V and 4 bases from J, with 9 bases between. The CDR3 sequence is 13 residues long.

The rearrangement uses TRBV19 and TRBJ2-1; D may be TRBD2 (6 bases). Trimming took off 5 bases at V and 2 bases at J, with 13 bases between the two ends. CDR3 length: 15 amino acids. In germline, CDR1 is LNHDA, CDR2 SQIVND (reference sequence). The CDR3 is CASSGWDWAYNEQFF. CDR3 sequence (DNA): TGTGCCAGTAGTGGGTGGGACTGGGCCTACAATGAGCAGTTCTTC.